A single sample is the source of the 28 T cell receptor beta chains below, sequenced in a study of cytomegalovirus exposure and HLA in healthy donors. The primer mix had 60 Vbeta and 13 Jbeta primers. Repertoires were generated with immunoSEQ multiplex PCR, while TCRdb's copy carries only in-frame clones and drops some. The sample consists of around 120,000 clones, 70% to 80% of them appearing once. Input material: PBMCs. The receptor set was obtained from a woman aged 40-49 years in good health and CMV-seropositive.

The CDR3 loop reads CASSLRGDNSPLHF. CDR3 sequence (DNA): TGTGCCAGCAGCTTGCGCGGGGATAATTCACCCCTCCACTTT. The rearrangement links TRBV5-4 to TRBJ1-6; no definite D call. V lost 1 base and J 5 bases, leaving 7 bases between the germline ends. The CDR3 runs 14 residues. Germline V CDR1 and CDR2: SGHNT, YYREEE (reference sequence).

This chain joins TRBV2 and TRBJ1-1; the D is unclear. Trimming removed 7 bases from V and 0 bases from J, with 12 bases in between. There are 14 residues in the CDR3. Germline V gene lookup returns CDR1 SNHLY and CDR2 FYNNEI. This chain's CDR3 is CASKVYTVNTEAFF. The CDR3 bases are TGTGCCAGCAAAGTATACACAGTGAACACTGAAGCTTTCTTT.

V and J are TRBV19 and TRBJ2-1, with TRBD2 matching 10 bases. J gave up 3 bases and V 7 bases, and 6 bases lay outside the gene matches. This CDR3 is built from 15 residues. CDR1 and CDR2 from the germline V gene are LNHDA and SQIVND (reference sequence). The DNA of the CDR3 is TGTGCCAGTACCCCTAGCGGGAGCCTCTACAATGAGCAGTTCTTC. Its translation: CASTPSGSLYNEQFF.

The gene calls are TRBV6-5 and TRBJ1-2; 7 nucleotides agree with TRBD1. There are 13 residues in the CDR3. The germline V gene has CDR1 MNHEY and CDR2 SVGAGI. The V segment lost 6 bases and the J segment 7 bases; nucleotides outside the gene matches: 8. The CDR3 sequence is CASRLQGKFGYTF. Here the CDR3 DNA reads TGTGCCAGCAGACTACAGGGGAAATTTGGCTACACCTTC.

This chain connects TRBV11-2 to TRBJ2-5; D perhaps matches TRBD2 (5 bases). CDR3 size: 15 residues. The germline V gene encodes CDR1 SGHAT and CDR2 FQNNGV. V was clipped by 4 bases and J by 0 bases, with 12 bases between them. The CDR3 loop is CASSSEPGNQETQYF. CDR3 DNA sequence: TGTGCCAGCAGCTCGGAACCGGGAAACCAAGAGACCCAGTACTTC.

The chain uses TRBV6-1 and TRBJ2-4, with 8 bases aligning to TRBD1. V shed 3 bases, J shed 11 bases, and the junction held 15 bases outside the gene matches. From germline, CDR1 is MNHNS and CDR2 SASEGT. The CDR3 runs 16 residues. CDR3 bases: TGTGCCAGCAGTGACGGACAGGGTCGAGGCATAAGTGTTCAGTACTTC. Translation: CASSDGQGRGISVQYF.

The CDR3 here is CASSLELQGWETQYF. The CDR3 nucleotides read TGCGCCAGCAGCTTGGAATTGCAGGGGTGGGAGACCCAGTACTTC. The chain joins TRBV5-1 to TRBJ2-5; a possible D gene is TRBD1 (6 bases). Germline V lookup: CDR1 SGHRS, CDR2 YFSETQ. The CDR3 consists of 15 residues. Trimming stripped 0 bases from V and 5 bases from J, with 14 bases between.

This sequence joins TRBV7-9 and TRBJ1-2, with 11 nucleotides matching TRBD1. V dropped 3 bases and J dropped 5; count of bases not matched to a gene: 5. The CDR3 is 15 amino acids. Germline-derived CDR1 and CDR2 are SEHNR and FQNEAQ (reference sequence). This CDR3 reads CASSLGDRGRYGYTF. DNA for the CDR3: TGTGCCAGCAGCTTGGGGGACAGGGGGAGATATGGCTACACCTTC.

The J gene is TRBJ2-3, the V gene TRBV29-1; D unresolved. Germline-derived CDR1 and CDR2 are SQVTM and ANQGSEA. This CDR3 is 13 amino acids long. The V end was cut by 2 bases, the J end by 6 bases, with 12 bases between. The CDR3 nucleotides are TGCAGCGTTGAATTCCACTCTACGGATACGCAGTATTTT. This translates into CSVEFHSTDTQYF.

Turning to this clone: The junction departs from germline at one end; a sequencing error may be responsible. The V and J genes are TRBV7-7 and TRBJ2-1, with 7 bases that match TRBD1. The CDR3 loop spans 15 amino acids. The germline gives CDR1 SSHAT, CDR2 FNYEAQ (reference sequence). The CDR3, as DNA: TGTGCTAGCAGCTTATTTAGCCCTCCGGGACAGGAGCAGTTCTTC. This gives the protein CASSLFSPPGQEQFF.

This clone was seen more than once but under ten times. The CDR3 DNA reads as TGTGCCAGCAGGAATCGGGGGGGCACAGATACGCAGTATTTT. This translates into CASRNRGGTDTQYF. The rearrangement uses TRBV6-5 and TRBJ2-3, with 7 bases identical to TRBD2. Per the germline V gene, CDR1 is MNHEY and CDR2 is SVGAGI. The CDR3 contains 14 residues. The J segment lost 1 base and the V segment lost 6 bases, leaving 4 bases of the junction unmatched.

This CDR3 reads CASSPHPPGRGAEAFF. The CDR3 nucleotides read TGTGCCAGCAGCCCACACCCCCCCGGCAGGGGCGCTGAAGCTTTCTTT. The V gene is TRBV7-3, the J gene TRBJ1-1, with D perhaps TRBD1 (6 bases). CDR1 is SGHTA and CDR2 is FQGTGA in the germline V gene. V lost 5 bases and J 6 bases, leaving 22 bases between the germline ends. The CDR3 length is 16 residues.

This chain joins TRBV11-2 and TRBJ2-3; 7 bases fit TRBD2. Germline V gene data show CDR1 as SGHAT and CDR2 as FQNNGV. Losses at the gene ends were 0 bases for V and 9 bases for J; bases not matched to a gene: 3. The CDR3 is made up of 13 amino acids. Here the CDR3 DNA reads TGTGCCAGCAGCTTAGATTTGGGGGGGACGCAGTATTTT. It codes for CASSLDLGGTQYF.

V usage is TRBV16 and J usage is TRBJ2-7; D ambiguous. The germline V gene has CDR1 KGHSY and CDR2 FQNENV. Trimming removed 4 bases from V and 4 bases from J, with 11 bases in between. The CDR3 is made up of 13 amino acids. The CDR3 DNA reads TGTGCCAGCAGCCTCCAGGCTGCTTACGAGCAGTACTTC. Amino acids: CASSLQAAYEQYF.

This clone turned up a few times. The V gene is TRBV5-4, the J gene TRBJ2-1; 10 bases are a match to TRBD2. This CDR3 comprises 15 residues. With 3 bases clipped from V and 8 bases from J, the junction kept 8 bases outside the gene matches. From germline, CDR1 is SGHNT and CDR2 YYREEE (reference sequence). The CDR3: CASSSGQRGGHEQFF. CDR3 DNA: TGTGCCAGCAGCTCAGGACAGCGGGGGGGTCATGAGCAGTTCTTC.

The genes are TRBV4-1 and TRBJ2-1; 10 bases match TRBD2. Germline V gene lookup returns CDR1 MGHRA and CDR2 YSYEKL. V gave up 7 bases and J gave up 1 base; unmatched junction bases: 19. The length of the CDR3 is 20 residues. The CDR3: CASTHTGGERGGISYNEQFF. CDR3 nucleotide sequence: TGCGCCAGCACCCATACGGGAGGTGAGCGGGGGGGCATATCCTACAATGAGCAGTTCTTC.

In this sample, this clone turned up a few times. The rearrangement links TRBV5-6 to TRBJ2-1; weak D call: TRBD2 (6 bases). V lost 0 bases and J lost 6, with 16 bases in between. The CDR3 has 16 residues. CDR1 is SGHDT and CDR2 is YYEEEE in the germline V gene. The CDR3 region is CASSLVLGDSPNEQFF. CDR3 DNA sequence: TGTGCCAGCAGCTTGGTTCTGGGGGACTCGCCCAATGAGCAGTTCTTC.

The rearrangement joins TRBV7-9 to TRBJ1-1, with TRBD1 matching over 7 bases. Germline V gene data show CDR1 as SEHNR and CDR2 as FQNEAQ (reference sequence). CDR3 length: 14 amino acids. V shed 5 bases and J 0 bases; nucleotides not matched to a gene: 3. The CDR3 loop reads CASSPDRLNTEAFF. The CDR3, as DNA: TGTGCCAGCAGCCCGGACAGGCTGAACACTGAAGCTTTCTTT.

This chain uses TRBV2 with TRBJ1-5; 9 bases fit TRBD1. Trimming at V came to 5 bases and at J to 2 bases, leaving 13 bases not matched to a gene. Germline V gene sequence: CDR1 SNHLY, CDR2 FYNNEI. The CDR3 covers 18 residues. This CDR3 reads CASSLSGTGIRGNQPQHF. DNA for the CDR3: TGTGCCAGCAGTCTTTCCGGGACAGGGATTCGGGGCAATCAGCCCCAGCATTTT.

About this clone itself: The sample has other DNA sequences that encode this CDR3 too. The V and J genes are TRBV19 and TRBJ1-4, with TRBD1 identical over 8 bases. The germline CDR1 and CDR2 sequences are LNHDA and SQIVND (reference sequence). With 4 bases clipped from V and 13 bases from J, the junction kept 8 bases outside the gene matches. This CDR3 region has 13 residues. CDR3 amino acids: CASSNRGKSGLFF. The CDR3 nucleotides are TGTGCCAGTAGTAACAGGGGGAAATCGGGACTGTTTTTT.

As DNA, the CDR3 is TGTGCCAGCAGCTTAGAGGGACAGTTCTACAATGAGCAGTTCTTC. This encodes CASSLEGQFYNEQFF. The genes are TRBV7-8 and TRBJ2-1, with 7 positions matching TRBD1. Trimming cost V 1 base and J 3 bases; bases outside gene matches: 3. The CDR3 is 15 residues long. The germline CDR1 and CDR2 sequences are SGHVS and FQNEAQ.

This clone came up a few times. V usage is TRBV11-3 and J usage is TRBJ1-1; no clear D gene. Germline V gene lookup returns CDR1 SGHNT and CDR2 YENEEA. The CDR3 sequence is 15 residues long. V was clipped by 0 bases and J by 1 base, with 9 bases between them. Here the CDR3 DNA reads TGTGCCAGCAGCTTAGAGACACTTAGGAACACTGAAGCTTTCTTT. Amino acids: CASSLETLRNTEAFF.

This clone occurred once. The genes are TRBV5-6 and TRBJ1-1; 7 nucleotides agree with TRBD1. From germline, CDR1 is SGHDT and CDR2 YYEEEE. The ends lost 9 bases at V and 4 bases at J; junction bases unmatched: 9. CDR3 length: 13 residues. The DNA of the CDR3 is TGTGCCACTAGGGGGCGAGGGAGCACTGAAGCTTTCTTT. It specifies CATRGRGSTEAFF.

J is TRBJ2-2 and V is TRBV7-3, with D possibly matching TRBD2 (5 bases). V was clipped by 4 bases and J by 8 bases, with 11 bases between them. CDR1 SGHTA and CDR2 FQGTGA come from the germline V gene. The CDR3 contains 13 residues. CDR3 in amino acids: CASSSRESGELFF. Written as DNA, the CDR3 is TGTGCCAGCAGCTCCCGGGAATCTGGGGAGCTGTTTTTT. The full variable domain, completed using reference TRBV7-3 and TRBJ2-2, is GAGVSQTPSNKVTEKGKYVELRCDPISGHTALYWYRQSLGQGPEFLIYFQGTGAADDSGLPNDRFFAVRPEGSVSTLKIQRTERGDSAVYLCASSSRESGELFFGEGSRLTVL.

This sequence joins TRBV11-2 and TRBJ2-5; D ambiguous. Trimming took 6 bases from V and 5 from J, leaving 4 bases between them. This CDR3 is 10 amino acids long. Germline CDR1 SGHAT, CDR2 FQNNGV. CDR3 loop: CASSHETQYF. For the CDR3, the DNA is TGTGCCAGCAGTCATGAGACCCAGTACTTC.

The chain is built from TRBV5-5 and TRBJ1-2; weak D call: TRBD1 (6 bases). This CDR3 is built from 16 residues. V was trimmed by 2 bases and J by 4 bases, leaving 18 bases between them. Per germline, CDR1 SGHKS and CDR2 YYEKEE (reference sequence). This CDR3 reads CASSLRGGAGSYGYTF. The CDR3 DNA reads TGTGCCAGCAGCTTACGCGGGGGCGCGGGGAGCTATGGCTACACCTTC.

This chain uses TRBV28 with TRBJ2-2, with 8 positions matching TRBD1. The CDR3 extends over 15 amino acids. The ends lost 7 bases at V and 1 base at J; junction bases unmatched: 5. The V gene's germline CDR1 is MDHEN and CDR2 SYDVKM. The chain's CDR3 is CASKIGTGNTGELFF. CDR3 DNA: TGTGCCAGCAAGATCGGGACAGGGAACACCGGGGAGCTGTTTTTT. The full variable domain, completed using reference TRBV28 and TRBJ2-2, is DVKVTQSSRYLVKRTGEKVFLECVQDMDHENMFWYRQDPGLGLRLIYFSYDVKMKEKGDIPEGYSVSREKKERFSLILESASTNQTSMYLCASKIGTGNTGELFFGEGSRLTVL.

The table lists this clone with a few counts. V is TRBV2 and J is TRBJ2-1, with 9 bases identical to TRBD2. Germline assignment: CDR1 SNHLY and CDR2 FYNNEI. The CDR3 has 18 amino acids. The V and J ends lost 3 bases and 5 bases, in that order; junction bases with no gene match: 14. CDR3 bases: TGTGCCAGCAGTGAGGTAGGAACAAGACTAGCGGCGGACAATGAGCAGTTCTTC. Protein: CASSEVGTRLAADNEQFF.